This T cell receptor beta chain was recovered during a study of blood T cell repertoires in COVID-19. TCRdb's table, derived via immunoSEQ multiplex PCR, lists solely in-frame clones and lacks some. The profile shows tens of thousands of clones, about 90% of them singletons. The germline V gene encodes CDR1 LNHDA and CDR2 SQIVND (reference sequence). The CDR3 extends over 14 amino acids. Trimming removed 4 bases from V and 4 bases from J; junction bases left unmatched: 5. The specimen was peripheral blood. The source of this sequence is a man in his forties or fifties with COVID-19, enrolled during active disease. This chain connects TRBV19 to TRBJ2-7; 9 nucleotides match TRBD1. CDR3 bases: TGTGCCAGTAGTAACGGGGACAGGGCATACGAGCAGTACTTC. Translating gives CASSNGDRAYEQYF.